Each of the 23 T cell receptor beta chains below was sequenced from the same sample in a study of OX40 agonist ivuxolimab in advanced cancers. Repertoires were generated with immunoSEQ multiplex PCR, while TCRdb's copy carries only in-frame clones and drops some. The data show roughly 77,000 clones, around 85% seen once. The sequenced sample was CD4+ or CD8+ T cells sorted from blood, obtained in a trial of the OX40 agonist ivuxolimab. The receptor source for this set is an adult with an advanced solid tumor such as melanoma, head and neck, liver or kidney cancer.

The chain uses TRBV5-1 and TRBJ1-1; weak D call: TRBD1 (5 bases). The length of the CDR3 is 13 residues. The V end was cut by 3 bases, the J end by 1 base, with 7 bases between. Germline V gene sequence: CDR1 SGHRS, CDR2 YFSETQ. The CDR3 here is CASSYTGNTEAFF. The CDR3 DNA is TGCGCCAGCAGCTACACAGGGAACACTGAAGCTTTCTTT.

The CDR3: CASTGSSVFGTGELFF. CDR3 DNA: TGTGCCAGTACGGGTTCAAGCGTTTTCGGTACCGGGGAGCTGTTTTTT. The chain has TRBV19 and TRBJ2-2; D is unclear. Germline assignment: CDR1 LNHDA and CDR2 SQIVND (reference sequence). CDR3 size: 16 residues. Trimming took off 7 bases at V and 5 bases at J, with 20 bases between the two ends.

The CDR3 region is CASSGRTGNVETQYF. CDR3 DNA: TGTGCCAGCAGCGGAAGAACAGGGAATGTTGAGACCCAGTACTTC. The chain is built from TRBV5-5 and TRBJ2-5; TRBD1 is a possible D gene (6 bases). CDR1 is SGHKS and CDR2 is YYEKEE in the germline V gene (reference sequence). The CDR3 runs to 15 residues. V gave up 4 bases and J gave up 5 bases, with 18 bases separating them.

The V call is TRBV6-6, the J call TRBJ2-5, with D tentatively TRBD1 (5 bases). CDR3 length equals 15 residues. Germline CDR1 and CDR2: MNHNY and SVGAGI (reference sequence). Trimming removed 0 bases from V and 4 bases from J, with 12 bases in between. The CDR3 DNA is TGTGCCAGCAGTTACTCCGTTCAGGGTCCAGAGACCCAGTACTTC. It translates to CASSYSVQGPETQYF.

The rearrangement links TRBV5-1 to TRBJ2-3; 13 positions agree with TRBD2. Per the germline V gene, CDR1 is SGHRS and CDR2 is YFSETQ. CDR3 length: 17 amino acids. V trimming: 2 bases; J trimming: 0 bases; junction bases outside the gene matches: 3. For the CDR3, the DNA is TGCGCCAGCAGCTTAGGACTAGCGGGGGCTAGCACAGATACGCAGTATTTT. Translation: CASSLGLAGASTDTQYF.

The chain combines TRBV7-6 with TRBJ2-7; D might be TRBD2 (6 bases). CDR3 length: 16 residues. Trimming removed 1 base at V and 2 bases at J, with 15 bases between. Looked up from germline, CDR1 is SGHVS and CDR2 is FNYEAQ. The CDR3 region has the DNA TGTGCCAGCAGCTTAGGCGGAGGGCAGGTACCCTACGAGCAGTACTTC. This translates into CASSLGGGQVPYEQYF.

V is TRBV7-9 and J is TRBJ1-4; perhaps TRBD1 as D (6 bases). Germline-derived CDR1 and CDR2 are SEHNR and FQNEAQ (reference sequence). V was clipped by 4 bases and J by 0 bases, with 18 bases between them. The CDR3 totals 18 residues. CDR3 loop: CASSSYLGGQATNEKLFF. Written as DNA, the CDR3 is TGTGCCAGCAGCTCCTATTTAGGGGGACAAGCAACTAATGAAAAACTGTTTTTT. Full variable domain (outside the CDR3, taken from reference TRBV7-9 and TRBJ1-4): DTGVSQNPRHKITKRGQNVTFRCDPISEHNRLYWYRQTLGQGPEFLTYFQNEAQLEKSRLLSDRFSAERPKGSFSTLEIQRTEQGDSAMYLCASSSYLGGQATNEKLFFGSGTQLSVL.

V is TRBV29-1 and J is TRBJ2-5; D unclear. The length of the CDR3 is 13 residues. V lost 3 bases and J lost 5, with 13 bases in between. Germline assignment: CDR1 SQVTM and CDR2 ANQGSEA. CDR3: CSVDSSGRETQYF. For the CDR3, the DNA is TGCAGCGTTGATAGTTCTGGCCGGGAGACCCAGTACTTC. Full variable domain (remainder filled in from reference TRBV29-1 and TRBJ2-5): SAVISQKPSRDICQRGTSLTIQCQVDSQVTMMFWYRQQPGQSLTLIATANQGSEATYESGFVIDKFPISRPNLTFSTLTVSNMSPEDSSIYLCSVDSSGRETQYFGPGTRLLVL.

The gene calls are TRBV5-5 and TRBJ1-2; the D is unclear. The CDR3 sequence is 14 residues long. V was shortened by 5 bases and J by 1 base, with 12 bases between the two germline ends. The germline gives CDR1 SGHKS, CDR2 YYEKEE (reference sequence). CDR3 DNA: TGTGCCAGCAGAGAGCCCCGCTTTAACTATGGCTACACCTTC. This codes for CASREPRFNYGYTF.

The V gene is TRBV7-2, the J gene TRBJ1-3; D gene ambiguous. This CDR3 comprises 18 residues. Looked up from germline, CDR1 is SGHTA and CDR2 is FQGNSA. V dropped 1 base and J dropped 0 bases, with 16 bases sitting between them. The CDR3 DNA reads TGTGCCAGCAGCTTAGTGTCGCACAGAACCTACTCTGGAAACACCATATATTTT. Amino acid sequence: CASSLVSHRTYSGNTIYF.

This clone appeared a few times. The chain carries TRBV28 and TRBJ2-7, with D possibly being TRBD1 (6 bases). Trimming pared 4 bases from V and 0 bases from J, leaving 7 bases between. The germline gives CDR1 MDHEN, CDR2 SYDVKM. This CDR3 comprises 13 residues. Here the CDR3 reads CASSSQGSYEQYF. In DNA, the CDR3 is TGTGCCAGCAGTTCACAGGGCTCCTACGAGCAGTACTTC.

The chain joins TRBV7-9 to TRBJ2-3; 15 nucleotides agree with TRBD2. The germline V gene has CDR1 SEHNR and CDR2 FQNEAQ (reference sequence). Trimming at V came to 5 bases and at J to 7 bases, leaving 10 bases not matched to a gene. This CDR3 contains 17 residues. The CDR3 spells CASSPPGLAGGPNTQYF. Here the CDR3 DNA reads TGTGCCAGCAGCCCTCCTGGACTAGCGGGGGGGCCGAATACGCAGTATTTT.

This clone was picked up a small number of times. The chain recombines TRBV10-3 with TRBJ1-2; TRBD1 agrees at 10 bases. The CDR3 is 13 amino acids. In germline, CDR1 is ENHRY, CDR2 SYGVKD. Trimming at V came to 6 bases and at J to 6 bases, leaving 4 bases not matched to a gene. CDR3 in amino acids: CAIRQTGGHGYTF. DNA for the CDR3: TGTGCCATCAGGCAGACAGGGGGCCATGGCTACACCTTC.

CDR3 loop: CASRGPTFFNQPQHF. Written as DNA, the CDR3 is TGTGCCAGCAGGGGACCGACGTTTTTCAATCAGCCCCAGCATTTT. This chain links TRBV2 with TRBJ1-5; a weak D match, TRBD1 (5 bases). Germline assignment: CDR1 SNHLY and CDR2 FYNNEI. V dropped 6 bases and J dropped 3 bases, with 15 bases sitting between them. The CDR3 has 15 amino acids.

The chain uses TRBV11-3 and TRBJ1-4; D is ambiguous. V was pared by 1 base and J by 11 bases, with 11 bases between. This CDR3 has 13 residues. The germline V gene has CDR1 SGHNT and CDR2 YENEEA. In DNA form, the CDR3 reads TGTGCCAGCAGCTTAGCGGCCGGGATGAAACTGTTTTTT. Its translation: CASSLAAGMKLFF.

This clone was seen only once. The genes are TRBV19 and TRBJ2-7, with D hard to call. Trimming took 5 bases from V and 3 from J, leaving 11 bases between them. The CDR3 is 13 amino acids. Germline V gene data show CDR1 as LNHDA and CDR2 as SQIVND (reference sequence). The CDR3, as DNA: TGTGCCAGTAGTCTGGACGGACGCTACGAGCAGTACTTC. The encoded protein is CASSLDGRYEQYF. The whole variable domain, filled in from reference TRBV19 and TRBJ2-7, reads DGGITQSPKYLFRKEGQNVTLSCEQNLNHDAMYWYRQDPGQGLRLIYYSQIVNDFQKGDIAEGYSVSREKKESFPLTVTSAQKNPTAFYLCASSLDGRYEQYFGPGTRLTVT.

J is TRBJ1-4 and V is TRBV28; the match to TRBD1 covers 8 bases. This CDR3 has 16 residues. Germline CDR1 is MDHEN and CDR2 is SYDVKM. Losses at the gene ends were 4 bases for V and 4 bases for J; bases not matched to a gene: 8. The CDR3 is CASSSPQGGHNEKLFF. The CDR3 nucleotides read TGTGCCAGCAGTTCCCCACAGGGGGGGCATAATGAAAAACTGTTTTTT.

The rearrangement joins TRBV2 to TRBJ2-5, with TRBD2 as a possible D gene (6 bases). The V end was cut by 7 bases, the J end by 4 bases, with 13 bases between. CDR1 is SNHLY, CDR2 FYNNEI, per germline. This CDR3 region has 13 residues. CDR3 in amino acids: CASKRGDSETQYF. For the CDR3, the DNA is TGTGCCAGCAAACGCGGGGACTCAGAGACCCAGTACTTC.

The rearrangement links TRBV27 to TRBJ2-1; 9 nucleotides line up with TRBD1. Germline V gene sequence: CDR1 MNHEY, CDR2 SMNVEV (reference sequence). V was clipped by 6 bases and J by 6 bases; unmatched bases: 9. The CDR3 covers 15 residues. CDR3 coding DNA: TGTGCCAGCAGGCTGGACAGGGGTTCGGGCAATGAGCAGTTCTTC. Residues: CASRLDRGSGNEQFF.

This sequence joins TRBV6-4 and TRBJ2-7; TRBD1 is a possible D gene (6 bases). The CDR3 contains 18 residues. Germline V gives CDR1 MRHNA, CDR2 SNTAGT. The V and J ends lost 5 bases and 0 bases respectively, with 23 bases between them. The CDR3 loop is CASSIEGWETGASYEQYF. The CDR3 DNA sequence: TGTGCCAGCAGTATAGAAGGGTGGGAGACAGGAGCCTCCTACGAGCAGTACTTC.

This chain links TRBV18 with TRBJ2-2, with D uncertain. This CDR3 spans 14 amino acids. V dropped 0 bases and J dropped 0 bases, with 2 bases sitting between them. Germline CDR1 KGHSH, CDR2 LQKENI. CDR3 region: CASSPPPNTGELFF. The CDR3 DNA reads as TGTGCCAGCTCACCACCTCCGAACACCGGGGAGCTGTTTTTT.

This rearrangement joins TRBV27 to TRBJ1-1; 7 bases align to TRBD1. The CDR3 has 13 amino acids. V trimming: 9 bases; J trimming: 1 base; junction bases outside the gene matches: 5. Germline V gene lookup returns CDR1 MNHEY and CDR2 SMNVEV (reference sequence). CDR3: CASGGQRNTEAFF. The CDR3 DNA follows: TGTGCCAGTGGGGGACAGAGGAACACTGAAGCTTTCTTT.

This clone was found a few times. The V and J genes are TRBV20-1 and TRBJ1-1; D is perhaps TRBD1 (6 bases). Germline assignment: CDR1 DFQATT and CDR2 SNEGSKA (reference sequence). Trimming removed 5 bases from V and 4 bases from J, with 8 bases in between. The CDR3 consists of 11 residues. CDR3 coding DNA: TGCAGTGCTTTCAGGGGCACTGAAGCTTTCTTT. It yields the protein CSAFRGTEAFF.